A single sample gave rise to the 28 T cell receptor beta chains below, sequenced in a study of Ad26.COV2.S vaccination and SARS-CoV-2 variants. As for treatment: some 20 received Ad26.COV2.S at low or high dose, single or two shots; about 5 received placebo; per-sample allocation not given. At day 63 after the first vaccine or placebo injection, samples were drawn. Sequenced by immunoSEQ multiplex PCR; TCRdb stores in-frame clones only, minus some. Of a few hundred thousand clones listed, 90% were seen once; the top ten hold about 5.4%. This specimen consisted of peripheral blood, obtained in a trial of Ad26.COV2.S vaccine versus placebo. The receptor source for this set is a person between 18 and 65 years old who received the Ad26.COV2.S COVID-19 vaccine or a placebo.

This chain links TRBV9 with TRBJ1-1; D possibly corresponds to TRBD1 (6 bases). Trimming pared 1 base from V and 2 bases from J, leaving 12 bases between. Germline loops: CDR1 SGDLS, CDR2 YYNGEE. This CDR3 is 15 amino acids long. CDR3: CASSVSWGTNTEAFF. In nucleotides, the CDR3 is TGTGCCAGCAGCGTAAGCTGGGGGACAAACACTGAAGCTTTCTTT. The whole variable domain, filled in from reference TRBV9 and TRBJ1-1, reads DSGVTQTPKHLITATGQRVTLRCSPRSGDLSVYWYQQSLDQGLQFLIQYYNGEERAKGNILERFSAQQFPDLHSELNLSSLELGDSALYFCASSVSWGTNTEAFFGQGTRLTVV.

At least ten counts were recorded for this clone. The chain links TRBV19 to TRBJ2-5, with 10 nucleotides matching TRBD2. Germline-derived CDR1 and CDR2 are LNHDA and SQIVND (reference sequence). V shed 8 bases, J shed 7 bases, and the junction held 10 bases outside the gene matches. This CDR3 has 14 amino acids. Here the CDR3 DNA reads TGTGCCAGTTCACTAGCGGGGATGGGGTGGACCCAGTACTTC. Amino acid sequence: CASSLAGMGWTQYF. Complete variable domain (other parts from reference TRBV19 and TRBJ2-5): DGGITQSPKYLFRKEGQNVTLSCEQNLNHDAMYWYRQDPGQGLRLIYYSQIVNDFQKGDIAEGYSVSREKKESFPLTVTSAQKNPTAFYLCASSLAGMGWTQYFGPGTRLLVL.

The V call is TRBV4-1, the J call TRBJ1-4, with TRBD1 identical over 7 bases. V shed 4 bases, J shed 3 bases, and the junction held 5 bases outside the gene matches. CDR3 length: 15 residues. Germline V gives CDR1 MGHRA, CDR2 YSYEKL. In DNA, the CDR3 is TGCGCCAGCAGCCGGTTCAGGGGGGCTAATGAAAAACTGTTTTTT. It specifies CASSRFRGANEKLFF.

The chain links TRBV6-5 to TRBJ1-4; a possible D gene is TRBD1 (5 bases). This CDR3 region has 15 residues. Germline V gene sequence: CDR1 MNHEY, CDR2 SVGAGI. Trimming cost V 8 bases and J 6 bases, with 19 bases left between them. The CDR3 coding sequence is TGTGCCAGCCAGAGTGGGGGGGTTCGAGATGAAAAACTGTTTTTT. This codes for CASQSGGVRDEKLFF.

V and J are TRBV3-1 (or the pseudogene TRBV3-2) and TRBJ2-1, with D possibly TRBD1 on 5 matching bases. The length of the CDR3 is 13 residues. The germline V gene encodes CDR1 LGHDT and CDR2 YNNKEL (reference sequence). V was pared by 0 bases and J by 9 bases, with 9 bases between. CDR3 coding DNA: TGTGCCAGCAGCCAAGATCAGGGCGCTGAGCAGTTCTTC. Translation gives CASSQDQGAEQFF.

The V call is TRBV5-1, the J call TRBJ2-1, with D unresolved. The CDR3 is made up of 16 amino acids. Trimming left V 3 bases short and J 1 base short, with 14 bases between. Germline V gene data show CDR1 as SGHRS and CDR2 as YFSETQ. CDR3: CASSSNPTASYNEQFF. The CDR3 nucleotides read TGCGCCAGCAGCTCGAATCCCACGGCTTCCTACAATGAGCAGTTCTTC.

A note on this clone: A junction end diverges from the germline sequence, so it may reflect a read error. The rearrangement uses TRBV11-2 and TRBJ2-1, with 9 bases that match TRBD2. This CDR3 has 14 residues. Germline V gene data show CDR1 as SGHAT and CDR2 as FQNNGV. The CDR3 spells CASSVDGTSPEQFF. CDR3 nucleotide sequence: TGTGCCAGCAGCGTAGATGGGACTAGCCCTGAGCAGTTCTTC.

The chain employs TRBV28 and TRBJ1-4; the D is unclear. Trimming took 5 bases from V and 7 from J, leaving 11 bases between them. Germline V gene sequence: CDR1 MDHEN, CDR2 SYDVKM. This CDR3 is 13 amino acids long. The CDR3: CASSLDLSEKLFF. DNA for the CDR3: TGTGCCAGCAGTCTCGATCTGAGTGAAAAACTGTTTTTT. The full variable domain, completed using reference TRBV28 and TRBJ1-4, is DVKVTQSSRYLVKRTGEKVFLECVQDMDHENMFWYRQDPGLGLRLIYFSYDVKMKEKGDIPEGYSVSREKKERFSLILESASTNQTSMYLCASSLDLSEKLFFGSGTQLSVL.

The CDR3: CASSHRGRTQPSGNTIYF. As DNA, the CDR3 is TGTGCCAGCAGCCACCGGGGGCGGACACAACCCTCTGGAAACACCATATATTTT. The chain joins TRBV7-9 to TRBJ1-3; weak D call: TRBD1 (6 bases). Deletions cut 5 bases from V and 0 bases from J, with 20 bases between. CDR1 is SEHNR and CDR2 is FQNEAQ in the germline V gene (reference sequence). The CDR3 is 18 residues long.

The chain combines TRBV10-3 with TRBJ1-4, with no clear D. CDR3 length: 13 residues. Germline lookup yields CDR1 ENHRY and CDR2 SYGVKD. Trimming took off 4 bases at V and 1 base at J, with 4 bases between the two ends. CDR3 sequence reads: CAISAVTNEKLFF. The CDR3 nucleotides are TGTGCCATCAGTGCAGTAACTAATGAAAAACTGTTTTTT.

The J gene is TRBJ2-3, the V gene TRBV3-1 (or the pseudogene TRBV3-2); D remains ambiguous. This CDR3 is 15 amino acids long. Between the trimmed V and J ends, which lost 3 bases and 5 bases, there was a span of 15 bases. Germline assignment: CDR1 LGHDT and CDR2 YNNKEL (reference sequence). In nucleotides, the CDR3 is TGTGCCAGCAGCCACGTCACGGGTTTTGGAGATACGCAGTATTTT. It encodes CASSHVTGFGDTQYF.

The CDR3 DNA sequence: TGTGCCAGCTATACGACAGGGGGCCATGGCTACACCTTC. It specifies CASYTTGGHGYTF. This chain uses TRBV18 with TRBJ1-2; 10 bases are a match to TRBD1. J was trimmed by 6 bases and V by 7 bases; bases with no gene match: 5. The CDR3 consists of 13 residues. Germline CDR1 is KGHSH and CDR2 is LQKENI.

V gene TRBV5-8 combines with J gene TRBJ1-2; a weak D match, TRBD1 (5 bases). Deletions cut 2 bases from V and 4 bases from J, with 9 bases between. The V gene's germline CDR1 is SGHTS and CDR2 YDEGEE. The CDR3 totals 13 residues. CDR3 in amino acids: CASSFPGPYGYTF. The CDR3 nucleotides read TGTGCCAGCAGCTTCCCAGGGCCCTATGGCTACACCTTC.

The rearrangement links TRBV7-6 to TRBJ2-2; no clear D gene. The V and J ends lost 3 bases and 5 bases respectively, with 16 bases between them. This CDR3 has 16 amino acids. Germline V gives CDR1 SGHVS, CDR2 FNYEAQ. The CDR3 nucleotides read TGTGCCAGCAGCTTTGTAGTTGCCCGCTCGACCGGGGAGCTGTTTTTT. Residues: CASSFVVARSTGELFF.

The V gene is TRBV6-1, the J gene TRBJ1-1; 10 bases agree with TRBD1. The CDR3 is 15 amino acids. The J segment lost 11 bases and the V segment lost 2 bases, leaving 11 bases of the junction unmatched. Germline V gene data show CDR1 as MNHNS and CDR2 as SASEGT. The CDR3 loop is CASSEPGQGRSRAFF. CDR3 in DNA: TGTGCCAGCAGTGAACCGGGACAGGGGAGATCGAGGGCTTTCTTT.

This chain uses TRBV4-1 with TRBJ2-3; 9 bases are a match to TRBD2. The CDR3 has 18 amino acids. Per the germline V gene, CDR1 is MGHRA and CDR2 is YSYEKL. V lost 1 base, J lost 8 bases, and 16 bases stayed unmatched. The CDR3 region is CASSQGGRLAGVAGTQYF. The CDR3 DNA reads TGCGCCAGCAGCCAAGGTGGTCGCTTAGCGGGAGTTGCGGGTACGCAGTATTTT.

The chain is built from TRBV2 and TRBJ1-3; no definite D call. The germline V gene has CDR1 SNHLY and CDR2 FYNNEI. The CDR3 is 12 residues long. Trimming shortened V by 1 base and J by 4 bases, and 2 bases separated the two germline ends. The CDR3 sequence is CASSEVGNTIYF. The CDR3 DNA is TGTGCCAGCAGTGAAGTAGGAAACACCATATATTTT.

The rearrangement uses TRBV30 and TRBJ2-7, with TRBD2 matching over 7 bases. Germline V gene data show CDR1 as GTSNPN and CDR2 as SVGIG (reference sequence). The CDR3 is 13 amino acids. V lost 8 bases, J lost 0 bases, and 7 bases stayed unmatched. The chain's CDR3 is CAIERDLSYEQYV. CDR3 DNA sequence: TGTGCCATCGAGCGGGACCTCTCCTACGAGCAGTACGTC.

The chain recombines TRBV7-9 with TRBJ1-2, with 11 bases fitting TRBD1. CDR1 and CDR2 from the germline V gene are SEHNR and FQNEAQ (reference sequence). The CDR3 totals 15 residues. V lost 4 bases to trimming and J lost 7 bases; unmatched junction nucleotides: 8. CDR3 in amino acids: CASSSRGQGAGGYTF. CDR3 in DNA: TGTGCCAGCAGCTCTCGCGGACAGGGGGCCGGTGGCTACACCTTC. The full variable domain, rest sourced from reference TRBV7-9 and TRBJ1-2, is DTGVSQNPRHKITKRGQNVTFRCDPISEHNRLYWYRQTLGQGPEFLTYFQNEAQLEKSRLLSDRFSAERPKGSFSTLEIQRTEQGDSAMYLCASSSRGQGAGGYTFGSGTRLTVV.

The rearrangement joins TRBV4-2 to TRBJ1-2, with a tentative D call TRBD1 (5 bases). Deletions cut 4 bases from V and 8 bases from J, with 14 bases between. This CDR3 contains 13 residues. Germline CDR1 reads LGHNA; CDR2 reads YNFKEQ. CDR3 loop: CASSPGTPGGYTF. The CDR3, as DNA: TGTGCCAGCAGCCCGGGGACCCCGGGGGGCTACACCTTC.

CDR3 residues: CASSLVEGSSPLHF. In DNA, the CDR3 is TGTGCCAGCAGCTTAGTCGAGGGTAGCTCACCCCTCCACTTT. The chain combines TRBV7-8 with TRBJ1-6, with D hard to call. In germline, CDR1 is SGHVS, CDR2 FQNEAQ. V shed 1 base and J shed 10 bases, with 11 bases lying between them. The CDR3 contains 14 residues.

This chain links TRBV9 with TRBJ2-1; TRBD2 agrees at 11 bases. Germline-derived CDR1 and CDR2 are SGDLS and YYNGEE. After removal of 2 bases from V and 7 bases from J, the junction contained 5 bases not matched to a gene. The CDR3 consists of 15 residues. The CDR3 bases are TGTGCCAGCAGCGTCTTAGCGGGAGGGCCGAATGAGCAGTTCTTC. It specifies CASSVLAGGPNEQFF.

The chain employs TRBV15 and TRBJ2-3; 16 positions agree with TRBD2. The V gene end was trimmed by 5 bases and the J gene end by 15 bases; junction bases not matched to a gene: 14. This CDR3 is 16 amino acids long. Germline loops: CDR1 LNHNV, CDR2 YYDKDF (reference sequence). CDR3 coding DNA: TGTGCCACCAGCTCCCTCGATCCGGGACTAGCGGGGGGGCGATATTTT. Residues: CATSSLDPGLAGGRYF.

This rearrangement joins TRBV10-3 to TRBJ1-1, with D possibly matching TRBD1 (5 bases). CDR1 is ENHRY and CDR2 is SYGVKD in the germline V gene. The V and J ends lost 2 bases and 7 bases respectively, with 17 bases between them. The CDR3 runs to 15 residues. The CDR3 DNA follows: TGTGCCATCAGTGAGAGGGAAGAAGGCGGGGGTGAAGCTTTCTTT. Translated: CAISEREEGGGEAFF.

This chain connects TRBV7-2 to TRBJ1-2; possible D gene TRBD1, 6 bases. The germline V gene has CDR1 SGHTA and CDR2 FQGNSA. V gave up 7 bases and J gave up 6 bases, with 18 bases separating them. CDR3 length equals 14 residues. CDR3 nucleotide sequence: TGTGCCAGCAACTCTCAGGGGAGAGGTGATGGCTACACCTTC. Translating gives CASNSQGRGDGYTF.

The V gene is TRBV15, the J gene TRBJ1-1; D may be TRBD1 (5 bases). The germline V gene has CDR1 LNHNV and CDR2 YYDKDF (reference sequence). Trimming cost V 6 bases and J 0 bases, with 8 bases left between them. The CDR3 extends over 13 amino acids. CDR3 protein: CATRTALNTEAFF. CDR3 nucleotide sequence: TGTGCCACCAGGACAGCGCTGAACACTGAAGCTTTCTTT.

The genes are TRBV12-3 or TRBV12-4 and TRBJ1-2, with TRBD1 as a possible D gene (5 bases). This CDR3 has 13 residues. Trimming shortened V by 3 bases and J by 6 bases, and 11 bases separated the two germline ends. The CDR3 region has the DNA TGTGCCAGCAGTTTGCGCAGGGTGGATGGCTACACCTTC. Its protein is CASSLRRVDGYTF.

This chain joins TRBV6-1 and TRBJ1-2; D is perhaps TRBD1 (6 bases). The germline V and J ends were trimmed by 3 bases and 8 bases, with 13 bases remaining between them. CDR1 is MNHNS, CDR2 SASEGT, per germline. CDR3 length: 13 residues. The CDR3 here is CASSETGYHGYTF. The CDR3 DNA sequence: TGTGCCAGCAGTGAGACAGGTTATCACGGCTACACCTTC.